This TCR beta chain was sequenced for a study of shared clonotypes between healthy human individuals. The V end was cut by 5 bases, the J end by 1 base, with 16 bases between. The V gene's germline CDR1 is SGHRS and CDR2 YFSETQ. This CDR3 is 15 amino acids long. Methods used by the authors: Sequence data from immunoSEQ were junction-only and lacked quality scores; consequently, filtering differed. Profiled with immunoSEQ multiplex PCR; TCRdb holds only in-frame clones, not every one. The DNA was the basis for D and trimming; V, J and clone size are from that table. The sample consists of about 1.1 million clones, around 82% of them appearing once.

The sample consisted of memory CD4+ T cells from PBMCs. Described subset: CD45RA-negative fraction. The TCR was taken from a man younger than 35 in good health. Some clones in this sample may be carry-over from other donors' samples. The chain combines TRBV5-1 with TRBJ2-7; possible D gene TRBD2, 5 bases. The CDR3 is CASRRVASQSYEQYF. CDR3 coding DNA: TGCGCCAGCAGGCGGGTGGCTAGCCAATCCTACGAGCAGTACTTC. The full variable domain, completed using reference TRBV5-1 and TRBJ2-7, is KAGVTQTPRYLIKTRGQQVTLSCSPISGHRSVSWYQQTPGQGLQFLFEYFSETQRNKGNFPGRFSGRQFSNSRSEMNVSTLELGDSALYLCASRRVASQSYEQYFGPGTRLTVT.